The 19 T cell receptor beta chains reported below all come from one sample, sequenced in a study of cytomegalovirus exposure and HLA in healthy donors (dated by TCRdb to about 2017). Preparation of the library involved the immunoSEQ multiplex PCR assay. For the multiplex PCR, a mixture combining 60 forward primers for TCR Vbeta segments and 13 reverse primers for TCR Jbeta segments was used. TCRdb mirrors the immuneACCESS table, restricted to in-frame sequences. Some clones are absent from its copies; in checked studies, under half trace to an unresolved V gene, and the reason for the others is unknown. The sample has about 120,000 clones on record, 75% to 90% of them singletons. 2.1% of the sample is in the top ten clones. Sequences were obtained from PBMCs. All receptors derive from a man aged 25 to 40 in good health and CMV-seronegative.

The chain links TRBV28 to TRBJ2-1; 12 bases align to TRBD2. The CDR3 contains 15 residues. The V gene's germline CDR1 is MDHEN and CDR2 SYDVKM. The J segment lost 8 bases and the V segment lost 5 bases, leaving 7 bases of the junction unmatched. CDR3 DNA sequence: TGTGCCAGCAGTCCACCTAGCGGGGGGGCATATGAGCAGTTCTTC. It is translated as CASSPPSGGAYEQFF.

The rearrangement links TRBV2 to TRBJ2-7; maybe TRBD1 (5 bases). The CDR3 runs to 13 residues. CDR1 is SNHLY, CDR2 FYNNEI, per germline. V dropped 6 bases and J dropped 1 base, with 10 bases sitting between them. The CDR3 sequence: CASRPDSSYEQYF. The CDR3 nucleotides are TGTGCCAGCAGACCTGACAGTTCCTACGAGCAGTACTTC.

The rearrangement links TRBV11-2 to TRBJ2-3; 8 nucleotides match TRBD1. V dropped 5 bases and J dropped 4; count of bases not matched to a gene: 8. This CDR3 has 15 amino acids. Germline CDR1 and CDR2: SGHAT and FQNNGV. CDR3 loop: CASSPLTGDSDTQYF. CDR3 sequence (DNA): TGTGCCAGCAGCCCCTTGACAGGGGACTCAGATACGCAGTATTTT.

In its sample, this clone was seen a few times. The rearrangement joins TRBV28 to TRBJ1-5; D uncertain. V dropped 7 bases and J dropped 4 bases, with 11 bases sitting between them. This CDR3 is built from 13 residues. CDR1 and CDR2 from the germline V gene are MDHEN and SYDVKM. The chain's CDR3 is CASKRQINQPQHF. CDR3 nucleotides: TGTGCCAGCAAGCGGCAAATTAATCAGCCCCAGCATTTT. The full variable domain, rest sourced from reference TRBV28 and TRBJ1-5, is DVKVTQSSRYLVKRTGEKVFLECVQDMDHENMFWYRQDPGLGLRLIYFSYDVKMKEKGDIPEGYSVSREKKERFSLILESASTNQTSMYLCASKRQINQPQHFGDGTRLSIL.

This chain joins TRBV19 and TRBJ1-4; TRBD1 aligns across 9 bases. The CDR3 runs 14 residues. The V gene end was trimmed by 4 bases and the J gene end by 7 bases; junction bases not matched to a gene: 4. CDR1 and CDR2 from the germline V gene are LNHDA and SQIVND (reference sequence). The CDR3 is CASSTGTGIEKLFF. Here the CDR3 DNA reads TGTGCCAGTAGTACCGGGACAGGGATTGAAAAACTGTTTTTT.

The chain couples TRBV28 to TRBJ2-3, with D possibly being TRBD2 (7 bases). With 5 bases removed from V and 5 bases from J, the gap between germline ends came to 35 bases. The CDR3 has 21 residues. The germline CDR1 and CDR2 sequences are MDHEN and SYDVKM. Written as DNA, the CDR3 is TGTGCCAGCAGTATCTCCACGGGGGGCCTGAAGAGTCGAACCTGGGGAGATACGCAGTATTTT. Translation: CASSISTGGLKSRTWGDTQYF.

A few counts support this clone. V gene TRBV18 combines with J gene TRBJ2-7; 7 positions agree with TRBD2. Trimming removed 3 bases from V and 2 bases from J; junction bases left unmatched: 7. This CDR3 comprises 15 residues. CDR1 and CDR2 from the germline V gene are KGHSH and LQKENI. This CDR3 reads CASSPGRGSTYEQYF. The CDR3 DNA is TGTGCCAGCTCACCGGGGCGGGGGAGTACCTACGAGCAGTACTTC.

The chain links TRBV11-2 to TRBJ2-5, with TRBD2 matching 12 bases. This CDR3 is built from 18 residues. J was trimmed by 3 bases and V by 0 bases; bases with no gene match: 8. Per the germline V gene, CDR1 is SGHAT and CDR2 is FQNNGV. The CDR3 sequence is CASSLDPGLAGRKETQYF. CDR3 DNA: TGTGCCAGCAGCTTAGATCCCGGACTAGCGGGGAGAAAAGAGACCCAGTACTTC.

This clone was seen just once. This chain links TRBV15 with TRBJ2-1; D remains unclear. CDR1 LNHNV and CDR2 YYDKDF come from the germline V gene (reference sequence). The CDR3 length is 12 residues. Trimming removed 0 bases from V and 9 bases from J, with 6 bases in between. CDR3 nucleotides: TGTGCCACCAGCAGAGATAATTTTGAGCAGTTCTTC. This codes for CATSRDNFEQFF.

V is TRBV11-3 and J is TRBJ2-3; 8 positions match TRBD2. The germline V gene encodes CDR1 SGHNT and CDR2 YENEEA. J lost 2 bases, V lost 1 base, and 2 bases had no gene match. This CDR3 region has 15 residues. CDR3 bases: TGTGCCAGCAGCTTAGGCGGGGGGCTCACAGATACGCAGTATTTT. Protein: CASSLGGGLTDTQYF.

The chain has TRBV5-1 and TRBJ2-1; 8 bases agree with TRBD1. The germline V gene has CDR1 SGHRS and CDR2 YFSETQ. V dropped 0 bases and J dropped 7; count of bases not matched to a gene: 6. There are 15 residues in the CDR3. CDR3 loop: CASSLGRGPINEQFF. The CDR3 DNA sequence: TGCGCCAGCAGCTTGGGCAGGGGGCCAATTAATGAGCAGTTCTTC.

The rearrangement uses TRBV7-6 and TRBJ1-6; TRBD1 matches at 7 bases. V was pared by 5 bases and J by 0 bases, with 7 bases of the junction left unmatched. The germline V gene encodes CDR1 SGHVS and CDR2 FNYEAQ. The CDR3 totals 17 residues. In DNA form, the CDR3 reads TGTGCCAGCAGCCCCTGGGGGGACAGCTCCTATAATTCACCCCTCCACTTT. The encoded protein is CASSPWGDSSYNSPLHF.

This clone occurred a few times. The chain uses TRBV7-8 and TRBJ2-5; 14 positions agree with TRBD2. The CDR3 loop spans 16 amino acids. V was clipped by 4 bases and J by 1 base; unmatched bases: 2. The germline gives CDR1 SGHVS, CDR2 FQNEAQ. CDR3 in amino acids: CASSSGLAGVQETQYF. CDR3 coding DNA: TGTGCCAGCAGCTCGGGACTAGCGGGGGTCCAAGAGACCCAGTACTTC.

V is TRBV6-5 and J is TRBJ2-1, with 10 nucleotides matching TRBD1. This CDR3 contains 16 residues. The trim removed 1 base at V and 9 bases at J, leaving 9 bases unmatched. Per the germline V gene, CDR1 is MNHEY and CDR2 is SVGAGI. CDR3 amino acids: CASSYWRGQGSGEQFF. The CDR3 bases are TGTGCCAGCAGTTACTGGCGGGGACAGGGGAGTGGTGAGCAGTTCTTC.

The CDR3 region is CASSLEDSGSFTDTQYF. DNA of the CDR3: TGTGCCAGCAGCCTCGAGGATAGCGGGAGCTTCACAGATACGCAGTATTTT. The chain has TRBV9 and TRBJ2-3, with 9 bases fitting TRBD2. With V trimmed by 4 bases and J by 2 bases, 11 bases remained unmatched. This CDR3 has 17 residues. The germline gives CDR1 SGDLS, CDR2 YYNGEE.

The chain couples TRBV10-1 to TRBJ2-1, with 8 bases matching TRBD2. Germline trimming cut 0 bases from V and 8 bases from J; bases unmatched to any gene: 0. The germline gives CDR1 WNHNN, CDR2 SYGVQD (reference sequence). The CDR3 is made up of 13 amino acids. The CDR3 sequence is CASSESRGDEQFF. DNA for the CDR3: TGCGCCAGCAGTGAGTCGCGGGGGGATGAGCAGTTCTTC.

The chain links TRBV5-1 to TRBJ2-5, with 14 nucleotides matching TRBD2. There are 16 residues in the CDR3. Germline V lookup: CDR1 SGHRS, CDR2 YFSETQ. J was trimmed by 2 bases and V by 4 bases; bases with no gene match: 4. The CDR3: CASSMGLAGEQETQYF. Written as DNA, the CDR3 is TGCGCCAGCAGCATGGGACTAGCGGGGGAGCAAGAGACCCAGTACTTC.

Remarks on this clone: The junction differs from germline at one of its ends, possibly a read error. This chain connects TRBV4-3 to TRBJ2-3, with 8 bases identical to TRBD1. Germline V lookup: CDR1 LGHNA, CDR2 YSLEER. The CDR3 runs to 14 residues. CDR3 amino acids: CASSEDRGADTQYF. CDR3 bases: TGCGCCAGCAGCGAAGACAGGGGTGCAGATACGCAGTATTTT.

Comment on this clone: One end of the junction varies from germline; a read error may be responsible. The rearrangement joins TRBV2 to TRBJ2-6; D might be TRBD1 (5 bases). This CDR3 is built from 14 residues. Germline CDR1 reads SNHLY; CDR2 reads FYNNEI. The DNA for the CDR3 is TGTGCCAGCTTGTATGAGTCTGGGGCCAACGGCCTGACTTTC. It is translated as CASLYESGANGLTF.